A single T cell receptor (beta chain) is shown here with its context. The antigen is not known. The data were obtained in a study of T cell repertoires in cytomegalovirus infection. Study-wide findings and caveats: Cumulative frequency (of public TCR beta family members) identified carriers of CMV plus the relevant HLA.

TCRdb itself ran the reads through MiXCR, one entry per CDR3 protein. The repertoire has over 200,000 distinct CDR3 sequences, approximately 14% of them found once; the top ten carry 8.5% to 10%. V was pared by 2 bases and J by 5 bases, with 12 bases between. CDR1 is SGHDN, CDR2 FVKESK, per germline. The CDR3 is 14 amino acids. Sequences were obtained from PBMCs. The gene calls are TRBV14 and TRBJ2-5, with D perhaps matching TRBD1 or TRBD2 (5 bases each). This receptor was identified in a human donor in good health (CMV status not recorded). Some clones in this sample may be carry-over from other donors' samples. In DNA form, the CDR3 reads TGTGCCAGCAGCCAAAAACAGAGGGGCGAGACCCAGTACTTC. This gives the protein CASSQKQRGETQYF.